Below, 15 T cell receptor beta chains from the same sample are listed, as sequenced in a study of blood T cell repertoires in COVID-19. Produced via immunoSEQ multiplex PCR; TCRdb's table is partial and in-frame only. This sample has 300,000 to 350,000 clones, with around nine tenths found just once. Sequencing used peripheral blood. The receptor set was obtained from a woman aged 25-40 years with COVID-19, enrolled during active disease.

This clone was seen just once. The rearrangement joins TRBV3-1 (or the pseudogene TRBV3-2) to TRBJ2-1; 12 bases match TRBD2. V gave up 0 bases and J gave up 10 bases; unmatched junction bases: 13. Germline V gene lookup returns CDR1 LGHDT and CDR2 YNNKEL (reference sequence). The CDR3 covers 18 residues. CDR3 nucleotides: TGTGCCAGCAGCCAAGAGTCCCCACTAGCGGGAGGCATACTCGAGCAGTTCTTC. This encodes CASSQESPLAGGILEQFF.

The genes are TRBV6-5 and TRBJ1-1; D is unclear. V was shortened by 5 bases and J by 5 bases, with 9 bases between the two germline ends. CDR3 length: 12 residues. Germline V gene data show CDR1 as MNHEY and CDR2 as SVGAGI. The CDR3 nucleotides are TGTGCCAGCAGTACCACGGGAACTGAAGCTTTCTTT. It specifies CASSTTGTEAFF.

This clone is a singleton in its sample. This chain uses TRBV2 with TRBJ2-5, with a possible D match to TRBD2 (6 bases). Germline CDR1 and CDR2: SNHLY and FYNNEI. The V end was cut by 3 bases, the J end by 4 bases, with 15 bases between. This CDR3 contains 15 residues. CDR3 amino acids: CASSDVGGKSETQYF. DNA for the CDR3: TGTGCCAGCAGTGATGTTGGAGGGAAGTCAGAGACCCAGTACTTC.

This clone is a singleton in its sample. The rearrangement uses TRBV7-2 and TRBJ2-2; tentative D call: TRBD1 (5 bases). Looked up from germline, CDR1 is SGHTA and CDR2 is FQGNSA. V gave up 2 bases and J gave up 4 bases, with 11 bases separating them. CDR3 length: 15 amino acids. As DNA, the CDR3 is TGTGCCAGCAGCTTATTCCAGGGTGCCACCGGGGAGCTGTTTTTT. As protein: CASSLFQGATGELFF.

This clone was observed once. The chain carries TRBV6-6 and TRBJ1-3; 7 nucleotides match TRBD1. CDR1 is MNHNY, CDR2 SVGAGI, per germline (reference sequence). This CDR3 is built from 15 residues. With V trimmed by 5 bases and J by 2 bases, 6 bases remained unmatched. The CDR3 loop is CASSDTGQTGNTIYF. CDR3 sequence (DNA): TGTGCCAGCAGTGACACGGGACAGACTGGAAACACCATATATTTT.

The CDR3 is CASSSGLAGNYEQYF. The CDR3, as DNA: TGTGCCAGCAGCTCCGGACTAGCGGGGAACTACGAGCAGTACTTC. This chain uses TRBV7-8 with TRBJ2-7, with 12 bases lining up with TRBD2. The CDR3 runs 15 residues. V dropped 4 bases and J dropped 3; count of bases not matched to a gene: 4. Germline CDR1 reads SGHVS; CDR2 reads FQNEAQ.

This clone was recorded a few times. The chain carries TRBV28 and TRBJ1-1; 9 nucleotides match TRBD1. There are 15 residues in the CDR3. The germline CDR1 and CDR2 sequences are MDHEN and SYDVKM. Germline trimming cut 4 bases from V and 1 base from J; bases unmatched to any gene: 4. The CDR3 bases are TGTGCCAGCAGTTCACAGACAGGGGGGAACACTGAAGCTTTCTTT. Translating it yields CASSSQTGGNTEAFF. The entire variable domain, with the rest obtained from reference TRBV28 and TRBJ1-1, is as follows: DVKVTQSSRYLVKRTGEKVFLECVQDMDHENMFWYRQDPGLGLRLIYFSYDVKMKEKGDIPEGYSVSREKKERFSLILESASTNQTSMYLCASSSQTGGNTEAFFGQGTRLTVV.

V usage is TRBV20-1 and J usage is TRBJ1-1; D call uncertain. V shed 3 bases and J shed 8 bases, with 7 bases lying between them. The CDR3 is 10 amino acids. Looked up from germline, CDR1 is DFQATT and CDR2 is SNEGSKA (reference sequence). CDR3 in amino acids: CSARQQEAFF. The DNA for the CDR3 is TGCAGTGCTAGGCAACAAGAAGCTTTCTTT.

This rearrangement joins TRBV18 to TRBJ1-1; D remains unclear. With 5 bases removed from V and 4 bases from J, the gap between germline ends came to 17 bases. CDR1 KGHSH and CDR2 LQKENI come from the germline V gene. The CDR3 consists of 15 residues. CDR3 DNA: TGTGCCAGCTCAAACGTTCCAGCGGGGAGCACTGAAGCTTTCTTT. It is translated as CASSNVPAGSTEAFF.

The chain has TRBV7-3 and TRBJ2-3; D unresolved. CDR1 SGHTA and CDR2 FQGTGA come from the germline V gene. The CDR3 loop spans 13 amino acids. Trimming pared 5 bases from V and 0 bases from J, leaving 6 bases between. The CDR3 nucleotides are TGTGCCAGCAGCCGAACTAGCACAGATACGCAGTATTTT. This encodes CASSRTSTDTQYF.

This rearrangement joins TRBV7-2 to TRBJ1-1; weak D call: TRBD1 (6 bases). This CDR3 is 14 amino acids long. CDR1 is SGHTA and CDR2 is FQGNSA in the germline V gene. Trimming cost V 4 bases and J 0 bases, with 9 bases left between them. DNA of the CDR3: TGTGCCAGCAGCTCAGGGGACATGAACACTGAAGCTTTCTTT. Translating it yields CASSSGDMNTEAFF.

The V gene is TRBV5-6, the J gene TRBJ2-1, with 11 bases matching TRBD2. In germline, CDR1 is SGHDT, CDR2 YYEEEE. CDR3 length: 16 amino acids. The V gene end was trimmed by 0 bases and the J gene end by 5 bases; junction bases not matched to a gene: 4. CDR3 residues: CASSLVGLAGHNEQFF. The CDR3, as DNA: TGTGCCAGCAGCTTGGTCGGACTAGCGGGTCACAATGAGCAGTTCTTC. The entire variable domain, with the rest obtained from reference TRBV5-6 and TRBJ2-1, is as follows: DAGVTQSPTHLIKTRGQQVTLRCSPKSGHDTVSWYQQALGQGPQFIFQYYEEEERQRGNFPDRFSGHQFPNYSSELNVNALLLGDSALYLCASSLVGLAGHNEQFFGPGTRLTVL.

The chain links TRBV2 to TRBJ1-5; D may be TRBD1 (5 bases). The V and J ends lost 0 bases and 5 bases respectively, with 17 bases between them. Germline CDR1 reads SNHLY; CDR2 reads FYNNEI. The CDR3 has 17 amino acids. The CDR3 is CASSEALKNRPDQPQHF. The CDR3 region has the DNA TGTGCCAGCAGTGAAGCGCTAAAGAACAGGCCCGATCAGCCCCAGCATTTT.

The chain employs TRBV6-2 or TRBV6-3 and TRBJ1-1; 7 bases match TRBD1. V shed 3 bases, J shed 7 bases, and the junction held 11 bases outside the gene matches. The germline gives CDR1 MNHEY, CDR2 SVGEGT. The CDR3 is 15 amino acids. The CDR3 sequence: CASSYTRGQRGEAFF. CDR3 in DNA: TGTGCCAGCAGTTATACGAGGGGGCAGAGGGGTGAAGCTTTCTTT.

The V gene is TRBV7-9, the J gene TRBJ2-1; TRBD2 agrees at 7 bases. Trimming cost V 4 bases and J 2 bases; bases outside gene matches: 5. The CDR3 totals 15 residues. Per the germline V gene, CDR1 is SEHNR and CDR2 is FQNEAQ (reference sequence). CDR3 bases: TGTGCCAGCAGCTCGTTAACTAGCGCCTACAATGAGCAGTTCTTC. It is translated as CASSSLTSAYNEQFF.